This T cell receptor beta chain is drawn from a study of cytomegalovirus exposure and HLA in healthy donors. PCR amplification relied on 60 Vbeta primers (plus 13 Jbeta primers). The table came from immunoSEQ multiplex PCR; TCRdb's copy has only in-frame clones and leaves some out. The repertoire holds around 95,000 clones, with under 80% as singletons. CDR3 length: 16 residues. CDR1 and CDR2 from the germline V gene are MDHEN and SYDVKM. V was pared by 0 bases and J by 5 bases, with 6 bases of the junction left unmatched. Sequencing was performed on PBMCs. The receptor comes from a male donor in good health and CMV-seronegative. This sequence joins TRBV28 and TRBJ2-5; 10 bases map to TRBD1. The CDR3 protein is CASSLWRGQGMETQYF. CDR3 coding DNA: TGTGCCAGCAGTTTATGGAGGGGACAGGGGATGGAGACCCAGTACTTC. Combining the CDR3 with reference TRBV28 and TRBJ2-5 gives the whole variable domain DVKVTQSSRYLVKRTGEKVFLECVQDMDHENMFWYRQDPGLGLRLIYFSYDVKMKEKGDIPEGYSVSREKKERFSLILESASTNQTSMYLCASSLWRGQGMETQYFGPGTRLLVL.